This T cell receptor (beta chain) was profiled in a study of T-cell memory formation after mild COVID-19. CDR1 and CDR2 from the germline V gene are PRHDT and FYEKMQ (reference sequence). Losses at the gene ends were 5 bases for V and 5 bases for J; bases not matched to a gene: 13. The CDR3 has 16 amino acids. This clonotype was counted many times. TCRdb ran MiXCR on the 5' RACE reads and lists one entry per CDR3 protein. Altogether fewer than 250,000 distinct CDR3 sequences are present, 27% being singletons, with the ten largest covering over 10%. The chain links TRBV13 to TRBJ2-7; 9 bases are shared with TRBD2. The sample taken for sequencing was PBMCs or a T cell subset sorted from them (not recorded which). The receptor was isolated from an adult woman who had mild COVID-19 (a few samples of this study predate the infection). Cell type and time point are not known. The CDR3 sequence: CASSPRIAGDRDEQYF. For the CDR3, the DNA is TGTGCCAGCAGCCCCCGTATAGCGGGAGACAGGGACGAGCAGTACTTC.